One and the same sample provided the 14 T cell receptor beta chains below, sequenced in a study of cytomegalovirus exposure and HLA in healthy donors. 13 Jbeta primers and 60 Vbeta primers were used for the PCR. The data were produced by immunoSEQ multiplex PCR, yet TCRdb's version contains in-frame clones alone and is incomplete. The data hold about 190,000 clones, with 81% observed a single time. The sample comprised PBMCs. The origin of the receptors is a man aged 18 to 29 in good health and CMV-seronegative.

The V gene is TRBV29-1, the J gene TRBJ2-2; 11 bases map to TRBD2. Looked up from germline, CDR1 is SQVTM and CDR2 is ANQGSEA. V dropped 6 bases and J dropped 4; count of bases not matched to a gene: 4. The CDR3 is 14 residues long. CDR3 bases: TGCAGCGTCCGAACTAGCGGGGGCACCGGGGAGCTGTTTTTT. Residues: CSVRTSGGTGELFF.

As concerns this clone: One junction end disagrees with the germline gene, perhaps due to a read error. The chain combines TRBV7-9 with TRBJ1-4, with D uncertain. Germline lookup yields CDR1 SEHNR and CDR2 FQNEAQ (reference sequence). The CDR3 has 11 amino acids. DNA of the CDR3: TGTTCCAGCATTGCCCTAGGAAAACTGTTTTTT. This codes for CSSIALGKLFF.

The rearrangement links TRBV28 to TRBJ2-3; 7 bases line up with TRBD2. The CDR3 consists of 14 residues. CDR1 and CDR2 from the germline V gene are MDHEN and SYDVKM. With V trimmed by 5 bases and J by 3 bases, 5 bases remained unmatched. The CDR3 loop is CASSLGGGTDTQYF. CDR3 coding DNA: TGTGCCAGCAGTCTGGGGGGGGGAACAGATACGCAGTATTTT. The variable domain in full, with the rest retrieved from reference TRBV28 and TRBJ2-3, is DVKVTQSSRYLVKRTGEKVFLECVQDMDHENMFWYRQDPGLGLRLIYFSYDVKMKEKGDIPEGYSVSREKKERFSLILESASTNQTSMYLCASSLGGGTDTQYFGPGTRLTVL.

V gene TRBV25-1 combines with J gene TRBJ2-3; 7 bases agree with TRBD2. Germline lookup yields CDR1 MGHDK and CDR2 SYGVNS. CDR3 length equals 18 residues. The V segment lost 0 bases and the J segment 2 bases; nucleotides outside the gene matches: 11. The CDR3 nucleotides are TGTGCCAGCAGTGAATATCCCCCACGACTAGCATTCACAGATACGCAGTATTTT. This sequence encodes CASSEYPPRLAFTDTQYF. The complete variable domain, with remaining parts taken from reference TRBV25-1 and TRBJ2-3, reads EADIYQTPRYLVIGTGKKITLECSQTMGHDKMYWYQQDPGMELHLIHYSYGVNSTEKGDLSSESTVSRIRTEHFPLTLESARPSHTSQYLCASSEYPPRLAFTDTQYFGPGTRLTVL.

This chain connects TRBV27 to TRBJ2-7; TRBD1 aligns across 8 bases. Germline CDR1 is MNHEY and CDR2 is SMNVEV (reference sequence). This CDR3 comprises 15 residues. The trim removed 6 bases at V and 4 bases at J, leaving 11 bases unmatched. This CDR3 reads CASRPPGQVGYEQYF. The CDR3 DNA reads TGTGCCAGCAGACCCCCGGGACAGGTAGGATACGAGCAGTACTTC.

In this sample, this clone turned up a few times. The V call is TRBV15, the J call TRBJ1-5; weak D call: TRBD1 (5 bases). The V gene lost 0 bases and the J gene lost 5 bases, with 14 bases spanning the gap. The CDR3 contains 16 residues. The germline CDR1 and CDR2 sequences are LNHNV and YYDKDF (reference sequence). For the CDR3, the DNA is TGTGCCACCAGCAGAGATCCAAGGGGTCCCCATCAGCCCCAGCATTTT. This codes for CATSRDPRGPHQPQHF.

The rearrangement uses TRBV4-3 and TRBJ1-1; TRBD1 is a possible D gene (5 bases). Per the germline V gene, CDR1 is LGHNA and CDR2 is YSLEER. There are 17 residues in the CDR3. V lost 0 bases, J lost 1 base, and 15 bases lay in between. The CDR3 region has the DNA TGCGCCAGCAGCCAAGATAGAATGGTCGGGGGGAACACTGAAGCTTTCTTT. Its translation is CASSQDRMVGGNTEAFF.

This clone was counted once. The V gene is TRBV25-1, the J gene TRBJ2-3, with 10 bases that match TRBD2. The germline V gene encodes CDR1 MGHDK and CDR2 SYGVNS. V shed 6 bases and J 2 bases; nucleotides not matched to a gene: 5. The CDR3 is made up of 15 amino acids. In nucleotides, the CDR3 is TGTGCCAGCAGACCAGCGGGGGGGATCACAGATACGCAGTATTTT. Its translation: CASRPAGGITDTQYF. Based on the CDR3 plus reference TRBV25-1 and TRBJ2-3, the full variable domain is EADIYQTPRYLVIGTGKKITLECSQTMGHDKMYWYQQDPGMELHLIHYSYGVNSTEKGDLSSESTVSRIRTEHFPLTLESARPSHTSQYLCASRPAGGITDTQYFGPGTRLTVL.

This chain uses TRBV19 with TRBJ2-3, with a possible D match to TRBD2 (6 bases). V gave up 4 bases and J gave up 3 bases, with 14 bases separating them. Germline lookup yields CDR1 LNHDA and CDR2 SQIVND (reference sequence). This CDR3 is 15 amino acids long. CDR3 sequence (DNA): TGTGCCAGTAGTAAACTCGTCCTAGCGACAGATACGCAGTATTTT. Encoded protein: CASSKLVLATDTQYF.

The chain uses TRBV19 and TRBJ2-1; D is unresolved. V shed 5 bases and J shed 7 bases, with 12 bases lying between them. Germline CDR1 and CDR2: LNHDA and SQIVND (reference sequence). This CDR3 is built from 13 residues. Here the CDR3 reads CASSFFSMNEQFF. The CDR3 DNA reads TGTGCCAGTAGTTTTTTCAGTATGAATGAGCAGTTCTTC.

The chain employs TRBV15 and TRBJ1-6; D is possibly TRBD1 (5 bases). In germline, CDR1 is LNHNV, CDR2 YYDKDF (reference sequence). The V end was cut by 3 bases, the J end by 0 bases, with 6 bases between. CDR3 size: 15 residues. The chain's CDR3 is CATSSGGSYNSPLHF. In DNA, the CDR3 is TGTGCCACCAGCAGCGGGGGCTCCTATAATTCACCCCTCCACTTT.

This sequence joins TRBV7-2 and TRBJ2-3, with a possible D match to TRBD1 (5 bases). This CDR3 is built from 15 residues. Germline V gives CDR1 SGHTA, CDR2 FQGNSA. With 1 base removed from V and 1 base from J, the gap between germline ends came to 9 bases. This chain's CDR3 is CASSLDPQGTDTQYF. As DNA, the CDR3 is TGTGCCAGCAGCTTAGACCCACAGGGCACAGATACGCAGTATTTT.

The chain recombines TRBV5-6 with TRBJ1-1, with 7 bases identical to TRBD1. Germline loops: CDR1 SGHDT, CDR2 YYEEEE. This CDR3 contains 13 residues. Trimming cost V 1 base and J 7 bases; bases outside gene matches: 4. CDR3 in amino acids: CASSLTGTVEAFF. The CDR3 DNA sequence: TGTGCCAGCAGCTTGACTGGGACAGTTGAAGCTTTCTTT.

This clone was counted only a few times. This chain connects TRBV21-1 to TRBJ2-1; TRBD2 is the table's D call, not checked against the DNA. TRBV21-1 is a pseudogene locus. The CDR3 runs 16 residues. CDR3 amino acids: CASGTSGQSPYNEQFF. In DNA form, the CDR3 reads TGTGCCAGCGGGACTAGCGGCCAAAGCCCCTACAATGAGCAGTTCTTC.